A selection of T cell receptor beta chains follows, all from one sample in a study of spatial heterogeneity in lung cancer. MiXCR, run by TCRdb on the 5' RACE reads, gives a single entry per CDR3 protein. Of about 22,000 distinct CDR3 sequences in the sample, about 4.3% were seen once. Source: PBMCs, taken at surgery. These receptors all stem from a male donor with early-stage non-small cell lung cancer. Both conserved end residues are part of each CDR3. A D gene is named only where the DNA matches it firmly. Rows may omit the clone size; those that give it use once, few, many or a size class.

J: TRBJ2-2; D: NA; size: many; V: TRBV7-3; DNA: TGTGCCAGCAGCCCCGGTAGGACGCCCTCCGGGGAGCTGTTTTTT; CDR3: CASSPGRTPSGELFF
J: TRBJ1-4; D: NA; size: NA; V: TRBV29-1; DNA: TGCAGCATCAGGGTCACTAATGAAAAACTGTTTTTT; CDR3: CSIRVTNEKLFF
J: TRBJ2-3; D: TRBD2; size: many; V: TRBV6-1; DNA: TGTGCCAGCAGTGAACTGAGTAGCGGGAGAAATACGCAGTATTTT; CDR3: CASSELSSGRNTQYF
J: TRBJ1-4; D: NA; size: many; V: TRBV20-1; DNA: TGCAGTGCTAGAGATATGACGGTTAATGAAAAACTGTTTTTT; CDR3: CSARDMTVNEKLFF
J: TRBJ1-4; D: NA; size: many; V: TRBV2; DNA: TGTGCCAGCACAGGGGCGCCGGAGATCGGGAATGAAAAACTGTTTTTT; CDR3: CASTGAPEIGNEKLFF
J: TRBJ1-6; D: NA; size: many; V: TRBV6-5; DNA: TGTGCCAGCAGTTATGTGGCAGGGTATAATTCACCCCTCCACTTT; CDR3: CASSYVAGYNSPLHF
J: TRBJ2-7; D: TRBD1; size: many; V: TRBV28; DNA: TGTGCCACCAGACAGGGGGGGAGTATCGAGCAGTACTTC; CDR3: CATRQGGSIEQYF
J: TRBJ1-1; D: TRBD1; size: many; V: TRBV28; DNA: TGTGCCAGCAGTAAGGACAGGCCGAACACTGAAGCTTTCTTT; CDR3: CASSKDRPNTEAFF
J: TRBJ2-1; D: NA; size: many; V: TRBV5-1; DNA: TGCGCCAGCAGCCCCCCCGGGATCCACAATGAGCAGTTCTTC; CDR3: CASSPPGIHNEQFF
J: TRBJ2-1; D: TRBD1; size: few; V: TRBV7-2; DNA: TGTGCCAGCAGCTTAGTCCCCCACAGGGGGCGGGACAATGAGCAGTTCTTC; CDR3: CASSLVPHRGRDNEQFF
J: TRBJ1-6; D: NA; size: many; V: TRBV4-2; DNA: TGTGCCAGCAGTTCGACCTCTAATTCACCCCTCCACTTT; CDR3: CASSSTSNSPLHF
J: TRBJ1-5; D: TRBD1; size: NA; V: TRBV6-2/TRBV6-3; DNA: TGTGCCAGCAGCTTACAGGGGATCCAGCCCCAGCATTTT; CDR3: CASSLQGIQPQHF
J: TRBJ2-3; D: NA; size: many; V: TRBV20-1; DNA: TGCAGTGCTAGAGTTGTCCCCTGGGCAGATACGCAGTATTTT; CDR3: CSARVVPWADTQYF
J: TRBJ2-1; D: NA; size: many; V: TRBV6-5; DNA: TGTGCCAGCAGACCCCCGTGGGACCCCGAGGTCTTC; CDR3: CASRPPWDPEVF
J: TRBJ2-1; D: NA; size: many; V: TRBV20-1; DNA: TGCACCTGCGGGGACCGTGAGCAGTTCTTC; CDR3: CTCGDREQFF
J: TRBJ1-1; D: NA; size: many; V: TRBV7-8; DNA: TGTGCCAGCAGCCCGCTGGGGTCGAACACTGAAGCTTTCTTT; CDR3: CASSPLGSNTEAFF
J: TRBJ2-7; D: NA; size: few; V: TRBV23-1; DNA: TGCGCCAGCAGTCATCCCAGGGGCCCGGAGATCTACGAGCAGTACTTC; CDR3: CASSHPRGPEIYEQYF
J: TRBJ2-7; D: NA; size: many; V: TRBV7-2; DNA: TGTGCCAGCAGCTCCGGTGGGCGCTCCTACGAGCAGTACTTC; CDR3: CASSSGGRSYEQYF
J: TRBJ2-6; D: TRBD1; size: few; V: TRBV20-1; DNA: TGCAGTGCACGGGACAGCTTTTTCTCTGGGGCCAACGTCCTGACTTTC; CDR3: CSARDSFFSGANVLTF
J: TRBJ2-5; D: NA; size: many; V: TRBV5-1; DNA: TGCGCCAGCAGTACAGGTCGTACCCAAGAGACCCAGTACTTC; CDR3: CASSTGRTQETQYF
J: TRBJ2-3; D: NA; size: many; V: TRBV5-1; DNA: TGCGCCAGCAGCTTCCAGGGCCAAGATACGCAGTATTTT; CDR3: CASSFQGQDTQYF
J: TRBJ1-1; D: NA; size: many; V: TRBV14; DNA: TGTGCCAGCAGCCAGGGCAGATACACTGAAGCTTTCTTT; CDR3: CASSQGRYTEAFF
J: TRBJ1-6; D: NA; size: many; V: TRBV18; DNA: TGTGCCAGCTCACCGACGGCAGGTACTAATTCACCCCTCCACTTT; CDR3: CASSPTAGTNSPLHF
J: TRBJ1-4; D: NA; size: many; V: TRBV7-6; DNA: TGTGCCAGCAGCTTAGCGCACACAGAGGGTGGAAAACTGTTTTTT; CDR3: CASSLAHTEGGKLFF
J: TRBJ1-3; D: NA; size: many; V: TRBV5-1; DNA: TGCGCCAGCAGCCGTCTTCCATCTGGAAACACCATATATTTT; CDR3: CASSRLPSGNTIYF
J: TRBJ1-6; D: NA; size: many; V: TRBV7-2; DNA: TGTGCCAGCAGCTCACAGGATCTCCCCAATTCACCCCTCCACTTT; CDR3: CASSSQDLPNSPLHF
J: TRBJ2-3; D: NA; size: many; V: TRBV20-1; DNA: TGCAGTGCTAGGGGACCTTTTGGAGATACGCAGTATTTT; CDR3: CSARGPFGDTQYF
J: TRBJ1-1; D: NA; size: many; V: TRBV7-8; DNA: TGTGCCAGCAGCTCGAGGTCCGGGGGAGCTGAGACTGAAGCTTTCTTT; CDR3: CASSSRSGGAETEAFF
J: TRBJ2-7; D: TRBD1; size: many; V: TRBV28; DNA: TGTGCCAGCAGTACGAAACGGACAGGGGGCTACGAGCAGTACTTC; CDR3: CASSTKRTGGYEQYF
J: TRBJ2-7; D: TRBD2; size: medium-sized; V: TRBV27; DNA: TGTGCCAGCAGTTTCGGGGGGTTGTCCTACGAGCAGTACTTC; CDR3: CASSFGGLSYEQYF
J: TRBJ2-5; D: NA; size: many; V: TRBV12-3/TRBV12-4; DNA: TGTGCCAGCAGATGGAGTTCCGAGACCCAGTACTTC; CDR3: CASRWSSETQYF
J: TRBJ2-1; D: NA; size: many; V: TRBV7-2; DNA: TGTGCCAGCACCCGCCCTGATGGGAATGAGCAGTTCTTC; CDR3: CASTRPDGNEQFF
J: TRBJ1-1; D: NA; size: many; V: TRBV5-1; DNA: TGCGCCAGCAGCTTGGGGGACCGTACCATGAACACTGAAGCTTTCTTT; CDR3: CASSLGDRTMNTEAFF
J: TRBJ2-1; D: TRBD2; size: many; V: TRBV28; DNA: TGTGCCAGCGGTGGACTAGCGGGGGTTCCGAGCTCCTACAATGAGCAGTTCTTC; CDR3: CASGGLAGVPSSYNEQFF
J: TRBJ1-2; D: NA; size: NA; V: TRBV6-6; DNA: TGTGCCAGCACACGCCGCAACTATGGCTACACCTTC; CDR3: CASTRRNYGYTF
J: TRBJ2-7; D: TRBD1; size: many; V: TRBV10-3; DNA: TGTGCCATCAGTGGAACGACAGGGTACTACGAGCAGTACTTC; CDR3: CAISGTTGYYEQYF
J: TRBJ1-1; D: NA; size: many; V: TRBV7-9; DNA: TGTGCCAGCAGCTTAGAGGGAGGGGGAGCTTTCTTT; CDR3: CASSLEGGGAFF
J: TRBJ2-7; D: TRBD2; size: many; V: TRBV6-5; DNA: TGTGCCAGCAGTTTGGAGACTAGCGGGGGAAACTACGAGCAGTACTTC; CDR3: CASSLETSGGNYEQYF
J: TRBJ2-7; D: NA; size: many; V: TRBV20-1; DNA: TGCAGTGCTAGAGGCAACTGGCACTCCTACGAGCAGTACTTC; CDR3: CSARGNWHSYEQYF
J: TRBJ2-3; D: NA; size: many; V: TRBV7-6; DNA: TGTGCCAGCAGCTGGGGCGGGTTCACAGATACGCAGTATTTT; CDR3: CASSWGGFTDTQYF
J: TRBJ2-3; D: NA; size: many; V: TRBV5-1; DNA: TGCGCCAGCAGCTTGGGAGATACGCAGTATTTT; CDR3: CASSLGDTQYF
J: TRBJ2-6; D: NA; size: many; V: TRBV5-4; DNA: TGTGCCAGCAGCTTGGGGGACCCGAACGGGGCCAACGTCCTGACTTTC; CDR3: CASSLGDPNGANVLTF
J: TRBJ2-6; D: NA; size: few; V: TRBV7-9; DNA: TGTGCCAGCAGCTTAGCGAGCCCGGCTGGGGCCAACGTCCTGACTTTC; CDR3: CASSLASPAGANVLTF
J: TRBJ1-1; D: NA; size: many; V: TRBV11-2; DNA: TGTGCCAGCAGCTCAGGGGCTACTGAAGCTTTCTTT; CDR3: CASSSGATEAFF
J: TRBJ2-2; D: TRBD2; size: many; V: TRBV12-3/TRBV12-4; DNA: TGTGCCAGCAGTTTACGGAGCGGGGGAGGAACCGGGGAGCTGTTTTTT; CDR3: CASSLRSGGGTGELFF
J: TRBJ2-7; D: TRBD1; size: many; V: TRBV7-9; DNA: TGTGCCAGCAGCACGACCGGGACAGGGTATAACGAGCAGTACTTC; CDR3: CASSTTGTGYNEQYF
J: TRBJ2-7; D: TRBD1; size: many; V: TRBV20-1; DNA: TGCAGTGCTAGCGCCGGGACAGGGTATGACGAGCAGTACTTC; CDR3: CSASAGTGYDEQYF
J: TRBJ2-1; D: TRBD2; size: many; V: TRBV5-3; DNA: TGTGCCAGAAGCGTCAAAATAGCGGGGGCCTACAATGAGCAGTTCTTC; CDR3: CARSVKIAGAYNEQFF
J: TRBJ2-3; D: TRBD1; size: once; V: TRBV30; DNA: TGTGCCTGGAGCACAGGGGGCAGCCTCGATACGCAGTATTTT; CDR3: CAWSTGGSLDTQYF
J: TRBJ1-1; D: NA; size: many; V: TRBV7-9; DNA: TGTGCCAGCAGCGAACCACCCTTCGTTGACACTGAAGCTTTCTTT; CDR3: CASSEPPFVDTEAFF
J: TRBJ1-1; D: NA; size: many; V: TRBV30; DNA: TGTGCCTGGAGTCCAAAGAGGTCACCCGGGGGCACTGAAGCTTTCTTT; CDR3: CAWSPKRSPGGTEAFF